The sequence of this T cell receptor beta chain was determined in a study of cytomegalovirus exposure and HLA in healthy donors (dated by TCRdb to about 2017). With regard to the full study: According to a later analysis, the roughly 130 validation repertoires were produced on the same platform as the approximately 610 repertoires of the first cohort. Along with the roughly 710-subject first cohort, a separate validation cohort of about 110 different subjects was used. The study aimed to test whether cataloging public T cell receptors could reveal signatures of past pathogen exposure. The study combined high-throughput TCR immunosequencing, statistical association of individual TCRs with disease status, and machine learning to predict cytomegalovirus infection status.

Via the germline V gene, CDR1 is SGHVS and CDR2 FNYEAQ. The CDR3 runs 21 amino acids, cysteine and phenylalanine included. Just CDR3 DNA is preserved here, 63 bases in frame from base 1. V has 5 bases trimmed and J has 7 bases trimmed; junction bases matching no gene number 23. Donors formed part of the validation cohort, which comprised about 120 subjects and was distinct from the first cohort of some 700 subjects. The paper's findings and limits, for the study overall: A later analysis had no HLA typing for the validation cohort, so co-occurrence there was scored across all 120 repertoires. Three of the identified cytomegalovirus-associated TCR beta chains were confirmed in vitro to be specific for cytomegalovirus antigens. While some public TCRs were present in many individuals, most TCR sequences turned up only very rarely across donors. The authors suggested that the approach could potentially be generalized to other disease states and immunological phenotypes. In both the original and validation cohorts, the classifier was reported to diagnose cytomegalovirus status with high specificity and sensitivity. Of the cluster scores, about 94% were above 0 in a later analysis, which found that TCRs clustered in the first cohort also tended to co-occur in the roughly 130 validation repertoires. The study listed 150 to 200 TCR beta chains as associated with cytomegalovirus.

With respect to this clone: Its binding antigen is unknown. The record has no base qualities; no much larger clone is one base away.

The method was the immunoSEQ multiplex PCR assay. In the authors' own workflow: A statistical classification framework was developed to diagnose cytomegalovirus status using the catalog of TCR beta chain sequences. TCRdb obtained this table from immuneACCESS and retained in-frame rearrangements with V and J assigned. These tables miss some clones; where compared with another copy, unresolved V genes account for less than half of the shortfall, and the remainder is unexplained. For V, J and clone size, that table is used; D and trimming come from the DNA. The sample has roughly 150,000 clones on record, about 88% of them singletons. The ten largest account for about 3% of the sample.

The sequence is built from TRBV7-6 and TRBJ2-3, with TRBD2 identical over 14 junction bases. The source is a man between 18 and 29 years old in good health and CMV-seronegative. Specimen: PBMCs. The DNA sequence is TGTGCCAGCAGCCTACCTCCGACTAGCGGGGGGGAGTGGCTTAGTTTCAATACGCAGTATTTT. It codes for CASSLPPTSGGEWLSFNTQYF.